This T cell receptor (beta chain) comes out of a study of a mutant IDH1 vaccine in newly diagnosed glioma. Time point denoted: baseline, week 1 (first vaccination visit). The treatment was: pre-vaccination baseline after standard-of-care therapy. Each donor presented with a new WHO grade 3 or 4 astrocytoma that tested IDH1-mutant and showed ATRX loss. Data came from immunoSEQ multiplex PCR; TCRdb stores just in-frame clones and leaves some out. The data show about 63,000 clones, with 83% seen just once and roughly 4.4% held by the top ten. This CDR3 has 14 residues. Trimming took off 4 bases at V and 8 bases at J, with 18 bases between the two ends. The germline CDR1 and CDR2 sequences are SGHRS and YFSETQ.

The rearrangement uses TRBV5-1 and TRBJ1-2; possible D gene TRBD1, 6 bases. Sample: peripheral blood mononuclear cells (PBMCs), taken from a glioma patient treated with radiotherapy, temozolomide or both. The sequence derives from a woman under 30 with glioma. Some clones in this sample may be carry-over from other donors' samples. CDR3 loop: CASSPRQGGGGYTF. CDR3 DNA sequence: TGCGCCAGCAGCCCCCGACAAGGGGGAGGGGGCTACACCTTC.